The 2 T cell receptor beta chains below were found in one sample sequenced in a study of cytomegalovirus exposure and HLA in healthy donors. 60 Vbeta and 13 Jbeta primers were used in PCR. Method: immunoSEQ multiplex PCR; TCRdb's copy keeps in-frame clones and lacks some. The repertoire holds about 180,000 clones, with 72% as singletons. Sequenced input: PBMCs. These receptors were taken from a human donor in good health.

V is TRBV7-9 and J is TRBJ2-2; no clear D. The V gene lost 1 base and the J gene lost 13 bases, with 7 bases spanning the gap. This CDR3 is 11 amino acids long. The germline V gene encodes CDR1 SEHNR and CDR2 FQNEAQ (reference sequence). Written as DNA, the CDR3 is TGTGCCAGCAGCTTAGACCGGAGGCTGTTTTTT. Translation gives CASSLDRRLFF.

There are a few counts of this clone. The chain is built from TRBV19 and TRBJ2-1, with TRBD1 identical over 9 bases. The CDR3 is 15 residues long. V lost 4 bases, J lost 1 base, and 2 bases stayed unmatched. The germline gives CDR1 LNHDA, CDR2 SQIVND (reference sequence). In DNA, the CDR3 is TGTGCCAGTAGTACGACAGGGGGGTCCTACAATGAGCAGTTCTTC. Encoded protein: CASSTTGGSYNEQFF.